This T cell receptor (beta chain) was captured in a study of blood T cell repertoires in COVID-19. Study-level background: The United States, Italy and Spain provided the acute and convalescent COVID-19 samples. PBMCs, B-cell-depleted T cells, or T cells provided the cDNA or gDNA that made up the material.

This CDR3 region has 17 residues. The V gene's germline CDR1 is SGHDT and CDR2 YYEEEE. V was shortened by 2 bases and J by 5 bases, with 19 bases between the two germline ends. Original processing notes: Counts of nucleated cells, estimated from reference gene primer amplification, were obtained. Produced via immunoSEQ multiplex PCR; TCRdb's table is partial and in-frame only. That table supplies the V and J calls and clone size; D and trimming were determined from the DNA. The table has around 270,000 clones, around 89% seen once; the top ten hold about 4.6%. The TCR was taken from a man in his forties or fifties with acute or convalescent COVID-19. Sequenced material: peripheral blood. The chain links TRBV5-6 to TRBJ2-2; D perhaps matches TRBD2 (6 bases). The CDR3 region is CASSFGAGMVGTGELFF. In DNA, the CDR3 is TGTGCCAGCAGCTTCGGGGCGGGGATGGTAGGGACCGGGGAGCTGTTTTTT.